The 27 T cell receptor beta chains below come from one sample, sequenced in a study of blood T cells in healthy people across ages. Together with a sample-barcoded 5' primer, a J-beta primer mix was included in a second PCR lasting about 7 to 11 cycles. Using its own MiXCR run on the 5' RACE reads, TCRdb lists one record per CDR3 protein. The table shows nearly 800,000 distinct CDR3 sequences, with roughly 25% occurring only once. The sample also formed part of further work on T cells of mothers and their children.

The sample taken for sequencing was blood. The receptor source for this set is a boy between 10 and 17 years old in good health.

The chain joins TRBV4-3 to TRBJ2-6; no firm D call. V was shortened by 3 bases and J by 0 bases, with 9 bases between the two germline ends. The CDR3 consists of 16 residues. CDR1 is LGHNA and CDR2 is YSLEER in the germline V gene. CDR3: CASSHIPSSGANVLTF. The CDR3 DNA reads TGCGCCAGCAGCCATATTCCCTCCTCTGGGGCCAACGTCCTGACTTTC.

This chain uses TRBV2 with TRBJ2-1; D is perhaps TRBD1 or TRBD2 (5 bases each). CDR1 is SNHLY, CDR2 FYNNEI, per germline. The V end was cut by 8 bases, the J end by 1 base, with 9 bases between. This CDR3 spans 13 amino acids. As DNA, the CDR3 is TGTGCCAGCGGGGGAGATTCCTACAATGAGCAGTTCTTC. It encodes CASGGDSYNEQFF.

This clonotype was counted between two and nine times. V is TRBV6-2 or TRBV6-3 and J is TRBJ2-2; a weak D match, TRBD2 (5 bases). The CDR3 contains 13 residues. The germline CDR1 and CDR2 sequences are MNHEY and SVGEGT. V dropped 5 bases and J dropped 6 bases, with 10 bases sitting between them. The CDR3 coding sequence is TGTGCCAGCAGTAGACGGGATCCCGGGGAGCTGTTTTTT. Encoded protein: CASSRRDPGELFF.

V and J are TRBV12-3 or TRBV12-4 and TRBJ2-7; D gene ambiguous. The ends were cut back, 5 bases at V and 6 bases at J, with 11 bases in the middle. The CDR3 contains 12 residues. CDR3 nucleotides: TGTGCCAGCAGTCCCCATTCGGGCGAGCAGTACTTC. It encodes CASSPHSGEQYF.

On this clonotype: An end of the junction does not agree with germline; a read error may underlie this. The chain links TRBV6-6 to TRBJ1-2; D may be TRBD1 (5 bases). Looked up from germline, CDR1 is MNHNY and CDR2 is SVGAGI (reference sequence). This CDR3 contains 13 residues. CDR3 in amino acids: CASSSEGNYGDTF. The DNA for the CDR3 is TGTGCCAGCAGTTCGGAGGGGAACTATGGCGACACCTTC.

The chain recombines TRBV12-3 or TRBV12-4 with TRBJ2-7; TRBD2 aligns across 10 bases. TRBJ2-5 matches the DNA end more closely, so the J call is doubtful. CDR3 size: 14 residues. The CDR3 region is CASRYSGRGETQYF. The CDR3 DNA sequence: TGTGCCAGCAGATACAGCGGGAGGGGAGAGACCCAGTACTTC.

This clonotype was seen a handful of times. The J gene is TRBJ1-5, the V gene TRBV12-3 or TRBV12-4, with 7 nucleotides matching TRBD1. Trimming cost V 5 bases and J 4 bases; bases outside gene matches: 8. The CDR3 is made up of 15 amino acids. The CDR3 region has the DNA TGTGCCAGCAGTCCCCAGGGGGATTTGAATCAGCCCCAGCATTTT. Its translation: CASSPQGDLNQPQHF.

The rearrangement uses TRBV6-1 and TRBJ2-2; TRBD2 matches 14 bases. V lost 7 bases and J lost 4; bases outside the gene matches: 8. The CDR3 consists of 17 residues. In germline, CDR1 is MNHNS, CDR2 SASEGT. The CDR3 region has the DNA TGTGCCAGCAAGAGGGGACTAGCGGGAGTCCGCACCGGGGAGCTGTTTTTT. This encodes CASKRGLAGVRTGELFF.

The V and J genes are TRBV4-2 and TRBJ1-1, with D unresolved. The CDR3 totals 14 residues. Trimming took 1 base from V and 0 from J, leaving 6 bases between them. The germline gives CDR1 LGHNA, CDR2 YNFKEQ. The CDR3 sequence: CASSQVYLNTEAFF. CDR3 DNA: TGTGCCAGCAGCCAAGTATACCTGAACACTGAAGCTTTCTTT.

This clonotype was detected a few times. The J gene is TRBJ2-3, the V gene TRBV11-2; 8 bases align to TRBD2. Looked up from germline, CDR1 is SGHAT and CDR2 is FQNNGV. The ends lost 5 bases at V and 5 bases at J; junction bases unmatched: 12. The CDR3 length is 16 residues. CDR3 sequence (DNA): TGTGCCAGCAGCCAGAGGTCCAGCGGGGGTAGAGATACGCAGTATTTT. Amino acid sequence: CASSQRSSGGRDTQYF.

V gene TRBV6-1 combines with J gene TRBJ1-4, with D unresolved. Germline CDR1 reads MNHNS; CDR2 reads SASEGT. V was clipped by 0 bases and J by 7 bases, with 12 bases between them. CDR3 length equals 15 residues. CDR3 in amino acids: CASSEAPRPLEKLFF. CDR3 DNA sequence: TGTGCCAGCAGTGAAGCACCCCGTCCCCTTGAAAAACTGTTTTTT.

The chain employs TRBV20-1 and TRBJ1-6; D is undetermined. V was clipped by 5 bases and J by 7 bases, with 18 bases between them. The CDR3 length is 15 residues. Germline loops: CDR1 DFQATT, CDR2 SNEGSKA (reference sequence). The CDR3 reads CSAVRGIERNSPLHF. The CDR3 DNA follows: TGCAGTGCTGTCAGAGGCATCGAGAGAAATTCACCCCTCCACTTT.

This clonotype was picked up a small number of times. The chain's CDR3 is CASSLGASGSNEQFF. In DNA form, the CDR3 reads TGTGCCAGCAGCTTAGGTGCTAGCGGGAGTAATGAGCAGTTCTTC. V is TRBV11-2 and J is TRBJ2-1; 10 bases agree with TRBD2. The CDR3 runs 15 residues. Looked up from germline, CDR1 is SGHAT and CDR2 is FQNNGV. V lost 1 base to trimming and J lost 7 bases; unmatched junction nucleotides: 4.

As DNA, the CDR3 is TGTGCCACCAGCAGAGTTGGGGGGGGCACCATATATTTT. Translation gives CATSRVGGGTIYF. The chain combines TRBV15 with TRBJ1-3, with D possibly being TRBD1 (5 bases). V lost 1 base to trimming and J lost 9 bases, with 10 bases between them. CDR1 is LNHNV, CDR2 YYDKDF, per germline (reference sequence). CDR3 length equals 13 residues.

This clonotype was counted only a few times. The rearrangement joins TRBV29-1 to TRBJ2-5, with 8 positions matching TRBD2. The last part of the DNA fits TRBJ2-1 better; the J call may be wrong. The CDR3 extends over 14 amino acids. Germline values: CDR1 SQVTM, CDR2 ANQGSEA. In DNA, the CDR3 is TGCAGCGTTGACTTAGGGACTAGAGGTCTCGGGCAGTTCTTC. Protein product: CSVDLGTRGLGQFF.

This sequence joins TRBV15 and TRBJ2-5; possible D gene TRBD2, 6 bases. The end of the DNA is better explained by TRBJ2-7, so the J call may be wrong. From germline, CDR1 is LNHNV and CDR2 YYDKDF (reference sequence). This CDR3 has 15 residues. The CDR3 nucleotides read TGTGCCACCAGCAGAGGAGTCGGGGGAACCTACGAGCAGTACTTC. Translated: CATSRGVGGTYEQYF.

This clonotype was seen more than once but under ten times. CDR3 in amino acids: CASSQDYGVRNEQFF. The CDR3, as DNA: TGTGCCAGCAGCCAAGATTATGGGGTGCGTAATGAGCAGTTCTTC. The rearrangement links TRBV3-1 to TRBJ2-5, with D hard to call. The J call may be incorrect, as the DNA end agrees better with TRBJ2-1. The CDR3 length is 15 residues. Per germline, CDR1 LGHDT and CDR2 YNNKEL (reference sequence).

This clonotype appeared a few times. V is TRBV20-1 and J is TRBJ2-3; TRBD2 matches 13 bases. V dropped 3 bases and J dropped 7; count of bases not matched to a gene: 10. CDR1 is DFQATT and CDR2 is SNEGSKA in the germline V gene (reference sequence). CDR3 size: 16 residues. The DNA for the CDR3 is TGCAGTGCTAGGGACGCCGGGACTAGCGGGACGAATACGCAGTATTTT. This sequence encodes CSARDAGTSGTNTQYF.

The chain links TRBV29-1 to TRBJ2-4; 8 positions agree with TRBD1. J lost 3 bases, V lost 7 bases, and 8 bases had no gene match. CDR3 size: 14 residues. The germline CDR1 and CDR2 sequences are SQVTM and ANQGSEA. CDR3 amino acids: CSGQTGGVKNIQYF. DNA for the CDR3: TGCAGCGGCCAAACAGGGGGAGTCAAAAACATTCAGTACTTC.

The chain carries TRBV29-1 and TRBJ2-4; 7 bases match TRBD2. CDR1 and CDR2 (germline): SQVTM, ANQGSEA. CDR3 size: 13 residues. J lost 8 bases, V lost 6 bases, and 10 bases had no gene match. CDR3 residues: CSVRPGGRHIQYF. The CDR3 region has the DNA TGCAGCGTACGACCTGGCGGGAGACACATTCAGTACTTC.

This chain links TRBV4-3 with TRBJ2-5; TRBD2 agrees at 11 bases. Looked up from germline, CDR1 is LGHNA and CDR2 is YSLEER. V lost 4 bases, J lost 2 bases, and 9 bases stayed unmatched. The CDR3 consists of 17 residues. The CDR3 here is CASSPSSTSGAQETQYF. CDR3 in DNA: TGCGCCAGCAGCCCCTCATCGACTAGCGGGGCACAAGAGACCCAGTACTTC.

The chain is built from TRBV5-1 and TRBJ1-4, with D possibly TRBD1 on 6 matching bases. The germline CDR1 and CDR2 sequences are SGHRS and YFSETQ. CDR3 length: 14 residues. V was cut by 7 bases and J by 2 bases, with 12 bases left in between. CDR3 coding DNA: TGCGCCAGCGGACAAGGGGGGACTAATGAAAAACTGTTTTTT. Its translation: CASGQGGTNEKLFF. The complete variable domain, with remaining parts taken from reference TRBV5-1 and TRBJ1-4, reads KAGVTQTPRYLIKTRGQQVTLSCSPISGHRSVSWYQQTPGQGLQFLFEYFSETQRNKGNFPGRFSGRQFSNSRSEMNVSTLELGDSALYLCASGQGGTNEKLFFGSGTQLSVL.

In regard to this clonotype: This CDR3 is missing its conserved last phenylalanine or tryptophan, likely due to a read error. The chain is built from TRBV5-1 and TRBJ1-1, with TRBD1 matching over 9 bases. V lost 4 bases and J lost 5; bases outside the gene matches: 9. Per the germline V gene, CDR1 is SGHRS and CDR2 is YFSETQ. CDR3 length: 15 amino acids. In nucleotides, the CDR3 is TGCGCCAGCAGCCAGGACAGGGGACGGAGTACTGAAGCTTTCGTT. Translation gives CASSQDRGRSTEAFV.

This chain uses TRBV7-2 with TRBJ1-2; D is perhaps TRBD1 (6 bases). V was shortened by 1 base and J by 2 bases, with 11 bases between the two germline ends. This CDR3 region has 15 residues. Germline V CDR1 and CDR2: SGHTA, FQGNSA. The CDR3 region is CASSLDPDRNYGYTF. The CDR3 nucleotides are TGTGCCAGCAGCTTAGATCCGGACAGAAACTATGGCTACACCTTC.

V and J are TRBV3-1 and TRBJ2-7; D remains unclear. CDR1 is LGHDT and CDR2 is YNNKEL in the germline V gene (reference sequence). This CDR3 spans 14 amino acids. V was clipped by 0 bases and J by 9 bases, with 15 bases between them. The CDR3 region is CASSQDRTTNVQYF. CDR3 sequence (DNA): TGTGCCAGCAGCCAAGATCGAACCACAAACGTGCAGTACTTC.

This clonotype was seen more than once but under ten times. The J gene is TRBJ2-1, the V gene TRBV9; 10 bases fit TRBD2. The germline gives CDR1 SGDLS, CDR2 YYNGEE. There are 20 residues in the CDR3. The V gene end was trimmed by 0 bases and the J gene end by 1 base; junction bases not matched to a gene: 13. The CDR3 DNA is TGTGCCAGCAGCGTAGGGCTTAGCGGGGGGCCCCCAATTTCCTACAATGAGCAGTTCTTC. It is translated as CASSVGLSGGPPISYNEQFF.

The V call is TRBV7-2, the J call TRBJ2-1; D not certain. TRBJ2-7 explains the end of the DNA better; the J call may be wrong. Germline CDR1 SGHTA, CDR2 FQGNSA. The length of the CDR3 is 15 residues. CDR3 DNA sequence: TGTGCCAGCAGCTTATACATGGGGTCATTGTACGAGCAGTACTTC. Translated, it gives CASSLYMGSLYEQYF.